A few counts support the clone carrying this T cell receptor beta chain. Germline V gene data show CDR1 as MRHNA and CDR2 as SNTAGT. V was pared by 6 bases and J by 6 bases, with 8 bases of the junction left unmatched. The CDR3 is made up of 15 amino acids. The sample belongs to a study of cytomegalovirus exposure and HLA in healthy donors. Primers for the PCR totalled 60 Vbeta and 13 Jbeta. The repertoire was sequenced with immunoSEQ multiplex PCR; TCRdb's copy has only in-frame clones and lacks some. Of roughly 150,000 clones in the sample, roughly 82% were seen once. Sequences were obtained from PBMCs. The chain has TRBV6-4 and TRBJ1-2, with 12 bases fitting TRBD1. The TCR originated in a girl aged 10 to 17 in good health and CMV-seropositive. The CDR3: CASSTGTGGSHGYTF. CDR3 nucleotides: TGTGCCAGCAGCACCGGGACAGGGGGCTCGCATGGCTACACCTTC.